This record concerns one TCR beta chain sequence. Its antigen remains unknown. Patients with ophthalmopathy all had a Clinical Activity Score of at least 3, a NOSPECS grade of at least 4 and duration under 3 months. The data are from a study of T cells in Graves' hyperthyroidism and ophthalmopathy. Researchers took RNA transcripts and amplified the TCR beta CDR3 regions from them. Using the HTBI primer set, a first-round RT-PCR was run on the TCR CDR3. TCRdb re-derived calls from the multiplex PCR reads in MiXCR, one entry per CDR3 protein. The sample has about 250,000 distinct CDR3 sequences, roughly 22% seen once. Deletions cut 4 bases from V and 4 bases from J, with 10 bases between. The CDR3 has 13 amino acids. CDR1 is SGHTA, CDR2 FQGNSA, per germline. Overall study findings and caveats: Median prediction lead before ophthalmopathy onset was about 6.5 months with the model.

The sequence came from a woman in her 40s with Graves' ophthalmopathy. Sequencing was carried out using blood. This chain links TRBV7-2 with TRBJ1-2; unclear D gene. The CDR3 DNA reads TGTGCCAGCAGCTCCGACGCCCGCTATGGCTACACCTTC. This translates into CASSSDARYGYTF. The full variable domain, its missing parts supplied by reference TRBV7-2 and TRBJ1-2, is GAGVSQSPSNKVTEKGKDVELRCDPISGHTALYWYRQSLGQGLEFLIYFQGNSAPDKSGLPSDRFSAERTGGSVSTLTIQRTQQEDSAVYLCASSSDARYGYTFGSGTRLTVV.